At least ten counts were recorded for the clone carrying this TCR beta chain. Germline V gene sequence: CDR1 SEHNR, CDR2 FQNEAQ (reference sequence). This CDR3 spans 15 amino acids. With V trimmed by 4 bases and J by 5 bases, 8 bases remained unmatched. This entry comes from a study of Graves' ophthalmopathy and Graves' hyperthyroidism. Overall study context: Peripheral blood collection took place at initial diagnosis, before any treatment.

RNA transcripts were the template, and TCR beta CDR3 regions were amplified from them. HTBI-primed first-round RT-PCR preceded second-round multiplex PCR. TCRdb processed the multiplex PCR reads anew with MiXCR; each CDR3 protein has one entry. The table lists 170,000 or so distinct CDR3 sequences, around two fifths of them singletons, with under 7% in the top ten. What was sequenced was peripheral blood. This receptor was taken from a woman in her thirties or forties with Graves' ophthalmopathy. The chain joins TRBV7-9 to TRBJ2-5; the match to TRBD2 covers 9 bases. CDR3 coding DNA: TGTGCCAGCAGCTCCGGAAACAGCGGGAGGGAGACCCAGTACTTC. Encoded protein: CASSSGNSGRETQYF.